Below, 25 T cell receptor beta chains from the same sample are listed, as sequenced in a study of blood T cell dynamics during melanoma immunotherapy. This sample's time point: week 3, after first cycle of checkpoint inhibitor. Assay: immunoSEQ multiplex PCR; the TCRdb copy retains only in-frame clones and omits some. This repertoire shows about 19,000 clones, 87% found once; its top ten account for approximately 8%. Sequenced material: blood, taken from a patient treated with checkpoint blockade. All receptors come from a human donor with melanoma.

This chain connects TRBV7-9 to TRBJ2-1; D perhaps matches TRBD1 (5 bases). This CDR3 is built from 14 residues. Trimming left V 7 bases short and J 0 bases short, with 10 bases between. Germline CDR1 reads SEHNR; CDR2 reads FQNEAQ (reference sequence). CDR3 loop: CASTSGISYNEQFF. The CDR3 nucleotides read TGTGCCAGCACTTCAGGGATCTCCTACAATGAGCAGTTCTTC.

The chain employs TRBV11-3 and TRBJ2-1; D gene unclear. Trimming removed 5 bases at V and 10 bases at J, with 12 bases between. CDR3 length: 12 residues. CDR1 is SGHNT and CDR2 is YENEEA in the germline V gene. The CDR3 is CASSETTQEQFF. In nucleotides, the CDR3 is TGTGCCAGCAGCGAGACGACACAGGAGCAGTTCTTC.

This chain connects TRBV15 to TRBJ1-5; D ambiguous. Trimming removed 7 bases from V and 0 bases from J, with 16 bases in between. The CDR3 is 16 amino acids. The germline CDR1 and CDR2 sequences are LNHNV and YYDKDF (reference sequence). CDR3 region: CATTESLGGSNQPQHF. DNA of the CDR3: TGTGCCACCACCGAAAGCCTAGGAGGTAGCAATCAGCCCCAGCATTTT. The entire variable domain, with the rest obtained from reference TRBV15 and TRBJ1-5, is as follows: DAMVIQNPRYQVTQFGKPVTLSCSQTLNHNVMYWYQQKSSQAPKLLFHYYDKDFNNEADTPDNFQSRRPNTSFCFLDIRSPGLGDTAMYLCATTESLGGSNQPQHFGDGTRLSIL.

The rearrangement links TRBV6-1 to TRBJ2-2; no clear D gene. The CDR3 contains 15 residues. V was pared by 5 bases and J by 7 bases, with 17 bases between. Germline values: CDR1 MNHNS, CDR2 SASEGT. The CDR3 here is CASSPTRLGVGELFF. DNA of the CDR3: TGTGCCAGCAGTCCGACTCGCCTTGGAGTCGGGGAGCTGTTTTTT.

This clone was found a few times. The chain uses TRBV7-8 and TRBJ2-7; a possible D gene is TRBD2 (5 bases). The CDR3 runs 11 residues. Germline V gene data show CDR1 as SGHVS and CDR2 as FQNEAQ. Between the trimmed V and J ends, which lost 1 base and 12 bases, there was a span of 10 bases. CDR3 sequence reads: CASSLERAVYF. CDR3 sequence (DNA): TGTGCCAGCAGCTTAGAGAGGGCGGTGTACTTC.

The J gene is TRBJ1-2, the V gene TRBV4-1; possible D gene TRBD1, 5 bases. CDR1 and CDR2 (germline): MGHRA, YSYEKL. The CDR3 contains 15 residues. V lost 0 bases to trimming and J lost 3 bases, with 11 bases between them. The CDR3 DNA reads as TGCGCCAGCAGCCAAGAGGGACCCTCTTACTATGGCTACACCTTC. Residues: CASSQEGPSYYGYTF.

V gene TRBV30 combines with J gene TRBJ1-4; tentative D call: TRBD1 (5 bases). The CDR3 totals 12 residues. Germline V gene sequence: CDR1 GTSNPN, CDR2 SVGIG (reference sequence). V lost 4 bases and J lost 8, with 11 bases in between. Written as DNA, the CDR3 is TGTGCCTGGAACTTCGGGGCCGAAAAACTGTTTTTT. Translation gives CAWNFGAEKLFF.

The CDR3 here is CASRLATGRQPQHF. In DNA, the CDR3 is TGTGCCAGCAGACTAGCGACAGGGAGACAGCCCCAGCATTTT. This chain joins TRBV28 and TRBJ1-5, with 7 nucleotides matching TRBD1. V lost 6 bases and J lost 7; bases outside the gene matches: 9. CDR1 MDHEN and CDR2 SYDVKM come from the germline V gene. This CDR3 has 14 amino acids.

This sequence joins TRBV9 and TRBJ1-1, with no clear D. The V end was cut by 0 bases, the J end by 1 base, with 7 bases between. Germline assignment: CDR1 SGDLS and CDR2 YYNGEE. The CDR3 runs to 14 residues. CDR3 protein: CASSVDVSNTEAFF. The CDR3 DNA sequence: TGTGCCAGCAGCGTAGATGTATCGAACACTGAAGCTTTCTTT. Based on the CDR3 plus reference TRBV9 and TRBJ1-1, the full variable domain is DSGVTQTPKHLITATGQRVTLRCSPRSGDLSVYWYQQSLDQGLQFLIQYYNGEERAKGNILERFSAQQFPDLHSELNLSSLELGDSALYFCASSVDVSNTEAFFGQGTRLTVV.

CDR3 in amino acids: CASSPIGQENEKLFF. The CDR3 DNA reads as TGTGCCAGCAGCCCAATCGGACAGGAGAATGAAAAACTGTTTTTT. This sequence joins TRBV28 and TRBJ1-4; 7 nucleotides align to TRBD1. The J segment lost 5 bases and the V segment lost 6 bases, leaving 9 bases of the junction unmatched. Germline values: CDR1 MDHEN, CDR2 SYDVKM. CDR3 size: 15 residues.

V gene TRBV7-9 combines with J gene TRBJ1-1; D uncertain. The germline V and J ends were trimmed by 0 bases and 7 bases, with 12 bases remaining between them. Germline-derived CDR1 and CDR2 are SEHNR and FQNEAQ (reference sequence). The CDR3 covers 14 residues. CDR3 residues: CASSLALAAFEAFF. The CDR3 nucleotides are TGTGCCAGCAGCTTAGCGTTGGCAGCCTTTGAAGCTTTCTTT.

V and J are TRBV5-1 and TRBJ2-1; 9 bases line up with TRBD2. With V trimmed by 3 bases and J by 12 bases, 16 bases remained unmatched. From germline, CDR1 is SGHRS and CDR2 YFSETQ. The CDR3 contains 16 residues. This CDR3 is CASSWVRVAGALGQFF. CDR3 nucleotides: TGCGCCAGCAGCTGGGTGAGAGTAGCGGGAGCTTTGGGGCAGTTCTTC.

The chain has TRBV28 and TRBJ1-3; D is undetermined. The CDR3 contains 15 residues. Germline V CDR1 and CDR2: MDHEN, SYDVKM. With 2 bases removed from V and 1 base from J, the gap between germline ends came to 9 bases. The CDR3 sequence: CASSLPWESGNTIYF. The DNA for the CDR3 is TGTGCCAGCAGTTTACCCTGGGAGTCTGGAAACACCATATATTTT.

V and J are TRBV20-1 and TRBJ1-1; 8 positions agree with TRBD1. The trim removed 6 bases at V and 8 bases at J, leaving 5 bases unmatched. This CDR3 has 11 residues. CDR1 and CDR2 from the germline V gene are DFQATT and SNEGSKA (reference sequence). The CDR3 DNA is TGCAGTGCCATCCGGGACAGGGAAGCTTTCTTT. Translation gives CSAIRDREAFF.

This clone has just one count. The chain couples TRBV28 to TRBJ1-3; D possibly corresponds to TRBD1 (5 bases). The germline V gene encodes CDR1 MDHEN and CDR2 SYDVKM. V gave up 6 bases and J gave up 4 bases, with 13 bases separating them. This CDR3 comprises 14 residues. The CDR3 bases are TGTGCCAGCAGAGCAGGGACGGGGGGAAACACCATATATTTT. Its protein product is CASRAGTGGNTIYF.

This clone turned up a few times. V and J are TRBV27 and TRBJ1-2; D remains ambiguous. V lost 6 bases and J lost 1, with 9 bases in between. Germline V gene data show CDR1 as MNHEY and CDR2 as SMNVEV (reference sequence). This CDR3 has 13 residues. The CDR3 protein is CASRANNNYGYTF. CDR3 DNA: TGTGCCAGCAGGGCTAACAATAACTATGGCTACACCTTC.

V is TRBV7-9 and J is TRBJ2-2; D not certain. CDR3 length: 12 residues. Between the trimmed V and J ends, which lost 3 bases and 4 bases, there was a span of 3 bases. The germline gives CDR1 SEHNR, CDR2 FQNEAQ (reference sequence). The CDR3 DNA reads TGTGCCAGCAGCTTGCCCACCGGGGAGCTGTTTTTT. Encoded protein: CASSLPTGELFF.

V usage is TRBV28 and J usage is TRBJ2-2; unclear D gene. The length of the CDR3 is 15 residues. In germline, CDR1 is MDHEN, CDR2 SYDVKM. The V end lost 2 bases, the J end lost 6 bases, and 13 bases lay between the germline ends. The CDR3 DNA sequence: TGTGCCAGCAGTTTAGTCGAGGTGGATCCCGGGGAGCTGTTTTTT. Amino acid sequence: CASSLVEVDPGELFF.

This rearrangement joins TRBV11-2 to TRBJ1-5; D unresolved. Trimming took 5 bases from V and 4 from J, leaving 15 bases between them. The CDR3 has 15 amino acids. Germline CDR1 reads SGHAT; CDR2 reads FQNNGV. CDR3 region: CASSPTGSRNQPQHF. CDR3 nucleotide sequence: TGTGCCAGCAGCCCGACGGGCTCACGGAATCAGCCCCAGCATTTT.

The chain has TRBV10-3 and TRBJ1-4; possible D gene TRBD1, 6 bases. The length of the CDR3 is 17 residues. Germline CDR1 ENHRY, CDR2 SYGVKD. The V and J ends lost 0 bases and 5 bases respectively, with 16 bases between them. The CDR3 region has the DNA TGTGCCATCAGTGAGTCGGGACGGTACAGGGTAAATGAAAAACTGTTTTTT. It codes for CAISESGRYRVNEKLFF.

The chain uses TRBV9 and TRBJ1-2; no definite D call. Deletions cut 0 bases from V and 4 bases from J, with 7 bases between. This CDR3 is built from 13 residues. CDR1 and CDR2 (germline): SGDLS, YYNGEE. This chain's CDR3 is CASSVGQTYGYTF. CDR3 DNA: TGTGCCAGCAGCGTAGGCCAGACCTATGGCTACACCTTC. Together with reference TRBV9 and TRBJ1-2, the CDR3 gives the full variable domain: DSGVTQTPKHLITATGQRVTLRCSPRSGDLSVYWYQQSLDQGLQFLIQYYNGEERAKGNILERFSAQQFPDLHSELNLSSLELGDSALYFCASSVGQTYGYTFGSGTRLTVV.

The chain uses TRBV4-1 and TRBJ2-1; D perhaps matches TRBD2 (7 bases). Germline V gene lookup returns CDR1 MGHRA and CDR2 YSYEKL. The CDR3 contains 16 residues. Trimming removed 3 bases at V and 5 bases at J, with 17 bases between. CDR3 sequence: CASSHGWGGRDNEQFF. CDR3 sequence (DNA): TGCGCCAGCAGCCACGGTTGGGGGGGCCGAGACAATGAGCAGTTCTTC.

The V call is TRBV27, the J call TRBJ1-1; maybe TRBD1 (5 bases). The V gene lost 6 bases and the J gene lost 4 bases, with 18 bases spanning the gap. There are 15 residues in the CDR3. Germline V gene data show CDR1 as MNHEY and CDR2 as SMNVEV (reference sequence). The CDR3 sequence: CASSLMGGWITEAFF. The CDR3 DNA reads TGTGCCAGCAGCCTAATGGGGGGTTGGATCACTGAAGCTTTCTTT.

The chain carries TRBV4-2 and TRBJ2-1; 9 nucleotides match TRBD2. Germline-derived CDR1 and CDR2 are LGHNA and YNFKEQ. V trimming: 5 bases; J trimming: 6 bases; junction bases outside the gene matches: 11. The CDR3 is made up of 16 amino acids. The CDR3 DNA reads as TGTGCCAGCAGCTGGGCTCCGGGACTAGCTCGCAATGAGCAGTTCTTC. It yields the protein CASSWAPGLARNEQFF.

V gene TRBV30 combines with J gene TRBJ1-6; the D is unclear. Germline V gene sequence: CDR1 GTSNPN, CDR2 SVGIG (reference sequence). Trimming shortened V by 4 bases and J by 5 bases, and 6 bases separated the two germline ends. The CDR3 has 12 residues. This CDR3 reads CAWINDNSPLHF. The CDR3 DNA sequence: TGTGCCTGGATAAACGATAATTCACCCCTCCACTTT.